The next 9 T cell receptor beta chains were all read from a single sample in a study of beta chain features in type 1 diabetes. As every portion of the isolated RNA was reverse transcribed, the sequencing read expressed TCRB transcripts. TCRdb's table, derived via immunoSEQ multiplex PCR, lists solely in-frame clones and lacks some. The data contain hundreds of thousands of clones, more than 11% of them seen just once; the ten biggest clones take up under 0.04%. The source material was naive CD4+ T cells from blood. The receptor set was obtained from a man aged 25 to 40 in good health.

This clone was seen more than once but under ten times. The gene calls are TRBV4-3 and TRBJ2-7; TRBD2 matches at 8 bases. The CDR3 is 16 amino acids. V dropped 3 bases and J dropped 1; count of bases not matched to a gene: 8. Germline V gene lookup returns CDR1 LGHNA and CDR2 YSLEER. The CDR3 coding sequence is TGCGCCAGCAGCCATCGCATTGGGACTAGTTCCTACGAGCAGTACTTC. Its protein product is CASSHRIGTSSYEQYF.

This chain connects TRBV6-5 to TRBJ2-1; the match to TRBD1 covers 7 bases. Germline CDR1 and CDR2: MNHEY and SVGAGI. V was pared by 6 bases and J by 5 bases, with 7 bases of the junction left unmatched. The CDR3 is 14 residues long. The CDR3 nucleotides read TGTGCCAGCAGCCGGTACGGGACAGACAATGAGCAGTTCTTC. Amino acids: CASSRYGTDNEQFF.

The chain uses TRBV30 and TRBJ2-5; possibly TRBD2 for D (5 bases). V dropped 5 bases and J dropped 2 bases, with 12 bases sitting between them. This CDR3 contains 13 residues. In germline, CDR1 is GTSNPN, CDR2 SVGIG (reference sequence). CDR3 nucleotides: TGTGCCTGGCGGACGGACTTTCAAGAGACCCAGTACTTC. Amino acid sequence: CAWRTDFQETQYF.

This chain connects TRBV11-2 to TRBJ2-1, with 7 bases aligning to TRBD2. V gave up 1 base and J gave up 6 bases; unmatched junction bases: 6. Looked up from germline, CDR1 is SGHAT and CDR2 is FQNNGV. The CDR3 has 15 amino acids. CDR3 in amino acids: CASSLVAGVPNEQFF. The CDR3 DNA sequence: TGTGCCAGCAGCTTAGTTGCGGGAGTGCCCAATGAGCAGTTCTTC.

This chain connects TRBV29-1 to TRBJ2-2; a weak D match, TRBD1 (8 bases). There are 14 residues in the CDR3. Germline loops: CDR1 SQVTM, CDR2 ANQGSEA. V dropped 6 bases and J dropped 3 bases, with 14 bases sitting between them. In DNA, the CDR3 is TGCAGCGTAGGACAGGGAGGGGACACCGGGGAGCTGTTTTTT. It specifies CSVGQGGDTGELFF.

This clone was picked up a small number of times. The chain couples TRBV4-1 to TRBJ2-1; TRBD1 matches at 10 bases. Looked up from germline, CDR1 is MGHRA and CDR2 is YSYEKL. The CDR3 is 15 residues long. The V and J ends lost 6 bases and 8 bases, in that order; junction bases with no gene match: 10. The CDR3 DNA follows: TGCGCCAGCAGTCGGACAGGGGGATTATACGATGAGCAGTTCTTC. It is translated as CASSRTGGLYDEQFF.

The J gene is TRBJ2-7, the V gene TRBV7-9; 12 positions agree with TRBD2. Germline values: CDR1 SEHNR, CDR2 FQNEAQ (reference sequence). Trimming at V came to 4 bases and at J to 6 bases, leaving 10 bases not matched to a gene. This CDR3 region has 16 residues. The CDR3 DNA is TGTGCCAGCAGCTCACTTCTAGCGGGAGGGCCAGGCGAGCAGTACGTC. Amino acids: CASSSLLAGGPGEQYV.

V is TRBV6-1 and J is TRBJ1-2; the D is unclear. Trimming took 8 bases from V and 4 from J, leaving 8 bases between them. This CDR3 is 11 amino acids long. In germline, CDR1 is MNHNS, CDR2 SASEGT. The chain's CDR3 is CASEEVYGYTF. As DNA, the CDR3 is TGTGCCAGCGAGGAAGTCTATGGCTACACCTTC.

This clone was detected only a few times. This chain uses TRBV7-3 with TRBJ2-1; 10 nucleotides align to TRBD2. The CDR3 loop spans 15 amino acids. CDR1 is SGHTA, CDR2 FQGTGA, per germline. V dropped 4 bases and J dropped 5; count of bases not matched to a gene: 5. DNA for the CDR3: TGTGCCAGCAGCTCCGAGGGACTAGCGCACAATGAGCAGTTCTTC. Translated, it gives CASSSEGLAHNEQFF.